Listed below are T cell receptor beta chains from one sample, sequenced in a study of cytomegalovirus exposure and HLA in healthy donors. TCRdb keeps only in-frame clones here, not all; method: immunoSEQ multiplex PCR. Of some 190,000 clones in the sample, just under 75% were seen once. The sequenced sample was PBMCs. The receptors were sampled from a man aged 25 to 45 in good health and CMV-seropositive. Both conserved end residues are part of each CDR3. The order of the fields is D gene, V gene, J gene, clone size, CDR3 protein, CDR3 DNA. D genes are given only for firm matches. Expanded clones are given a class, and other clones once, few, many or no size at all.

>TRBD2|TRBV6-6|TRBJ2-7|-
CASTHSPSGRAYEQYF
TGTGCCAGCACCCACTCCCCTAGCGGGAGGGCCTACGAGCAGTACTTC
>TRBD2|TRBV7-8|TRBJ2-5|-
CASSFLAGEGETQYF
TGTGCCAGCAGCTTCCTAGCGGGAGAGGGGGAGACCCAGTACTTC
>-|TRBV4-1|TRBJ1-5|-
CASSQDGQRGQPQHF
TGCGCCAGCAGCCAAGATGGCCAGCGGGGGCAGCCCCAGCATTTT
>-|TRBV7-9|TRBJ2-7|-
CSSSLGGGIHFEQYF
TGTTCCAGCAGCTTAGGGGGCGGGATACACTTCGAGCAGTACTTC
>TRBD1|TRBV6-5|TRBJ2-2|-
CASSYGTGNTGELFF
TGTGCCAGCAGTTACGGGACAGGGAACACCGGGGAGCTGTTTTTT
>TRBD1|TRBV6-6|TRBJ2-2|-
CASGTGLTGELFF
TGTGCCAGCGGGACAGGGCTAACCGGGGAGCTGTTTTTT
>-|TRBV6-1|TRBJ1-3|few
CASSETGVRDTIYF
TGTGCCAGCAGTGAAACGGGGGTTCGGGACACCATATATTTT
>TRBD2|TRBV7-8|TRBJ2-7|-
CASSSRLAGYEQYF
TGTGCCAGCAGCTCCCGACTAGCGGGCTACGAGCAGTACTTC
>-|TRBV6-1|TRBJ1-4|-
CASRTTEAEKLFF
TGTGCCAGCAGAACGACAGAGGCTGAAAAACTGTTTTTT
>TRBD1|TRBV30|TRBJ2-3|-
CAWSTGQGATDTQYF
TGTGCCTGGAGTACTGGACAGGGGGCCACAGATACGCAGTATTTT
>TRBD1|TRBV7-2|TRBJ1-5|few
CASNNGDRAAQPQHF
TGTGCCAGCAACAACGGGGACAGGGCGGCTCAGCCCCAGCATTTT
>-|TRBV4-3|TRBJ1-5|-
CASSQDRGNQPQHF
TGCGCCAGCAGCCAAGATCGAGGCAATCAGCCCCAGCATTTT
>TRBD2|TRBV4-1|TRBJ2-4|few
CASTFLAGGSKNIQYF
TGCGCCAGCACCTTCCTAGCGGGGGGAAGCAAAAACATTCAGTACTTC
>-|TRBV9|TRBJ1-5|-
CASSVDQAPYQPQHF
TGTGCCAGCAGCGTAGACCAGGCCCCCTACCAGCCCCAGCATTTT
>-|TRBV20-1|TRBJ2-7|-
CSASREYEQYF
TGCAGTGCTAGCAGGGAATACGAGCAGTACTTC
>-|TRBV2|TRBJ2-5|-
CASSPGLPAQYF
TGTGCCAGCAGCCCCGGACTCCCGGCCCAGTACTTC
>TRBD2|TRBV23-1|TRBJ2-7|-
CASSQSRTSGRTWEQYF
TGCGCCAGCAGTCAATCTCGGACTAGCGGGAGGACGTGGGAGCAGTACTTC
>-|TRBV5-6|TRBJ2-1|-
CASSLAHGGEQFF
TGTGCCAGCAGCTTGGCCCACGGCGGCGAGCAGTTCTTC
>-|TRBV6-5|TRBJ1-1|-
CASSYSKGIWDTEAFF
TGTGCCAGCAGTTACTCGAAGGGGATTTGGGACACTGAAGCTTTCTTT
>-|TRBV5-1|TRBJ2-3|-
CASSLAGTDTQYF
TGCGCCAGCAGCTTGGCTGGCACAGATACGCAGTATTTT
>TRBD1|TRBV7-2|TRBJ2-2|-
CASRRQGSTPNTGELFF
TGTGCCAGCCGTAGACAGGGCTCTACCCCGAACACCGGGGAGCTGTTTTTT
>-|TRBV12-5|TRBJ2-7|-
CASGPAAGGVYEQYF
TGTGCTAGTGGTCCCGCGGCAGGAGGGGTCTACGAGCAGTACTTC
>TRBD1|TRBV10-3|TRBJ2-3|-
CATLPGQGTDTQYF
TGTGCCACCCTCCCGGGACAGGGCACAGATACGCAGTATTTT
>TRBD2|TRBV2|TRBJ2-7|-
CASNLAGRNEQYF
TGTGCCAGCAACCTAGCGGGGAGAAACGAGCAGTACTTC
>-|TRBV29-1|TRBJ1-1|few
CSVGSSGTNTEAFF
TGCAGCGTTGGCTCCTCCGGGACTAACACTGAAGCTTTCTTT
>-|TRBV27|TRBJ2-2|-
CASSTGVSTGELFF
TGTGCCAGCAGTACGGGAGTCTCCACCGGGGAGCTGTTTTTT
>-|TRBV2|TRBJ2-7|-
CASSEAEVRSGEQYF
TGTGCCAGCAGTGAAGCTGAGGTCCGCTCGGGCGAGCAGTACTTC
>-|TRBV10-2|TRBJ1-1|-
CASSMTVSTEAFF
TGCGCCAGCAGTATGACTGTGAGTACTGAAGCTTTCTTT
>-|TRBV18|TRBJ2-2|once
CASSPTELGELFF
TGTGCCAGCTCACCCACCGAGCTCGGGGAGCTGTTTTTT
>-|TRBV6-5|TRBJ1-5|-
CASTHGHF
TGTGCCAGCACCCACGGGCATTTT
>TRBD1|TRBV9|TRBJ2-4|-
CASSVAPEPDRGLAKNIQYF
TGTGCCAGCAGCGTAGCCCCGGAGCCGGACAGGGGGCTTGCCAAAAACATTCAGTACTTC
>-|TRBV7-2|TRBJ1-5|-
CASSSARGPGQPQHF
TGTGCCAGCAGCTCCGCCAGGGGCCCGGGGCAGCCCCAGCATTTT
>TRBD2|TRBV7-3|TRBJ2-7|-
CASSFASGNEQYF
TGTGCCAGCAGCTTTGCTAGCGGAAACGAGCAGTACTTC
>-|TRBV19|TRBJ1-1|once
CASSNREWTEAFF
TGTGCCAGTAGTAACAGGGAATGGACTGAAGCTTTCTTT
>TRBD1|TRBV18|TRBJ1-5|-
CASSPGTGNQPQHF
TGTGCCAGCTCACCAGGGACAGGAAATCAGCCCCAGCATTTT
>-|TRBV19|TRBJ1-5|-
CASTYSGIHSNQPQHF
TGTGCCAGTACTTATTCAGGCATTCATAGCAATCAGCCCCAGCATTTT
>-|TRBV19|TRBJ1-1|few
CASSIVRDTEAFF
TGTGCCAGTAGTATTGTCAGGGACACTGAAGCTTTCTTT
>TRBD1|TRBV4-2|TRBJ1-1|-
CASTPGGGMNTEAFF
TGTGCCAGCACCCCAGGGGGTGGAATGAACACTGAAGCTTTCTTT
>TRBD2|TRBV4-1|TRBJ2-1|once
CASSRGTSGSNDEQFF
TGCGCCAGCAGCCGAGGGACTAGCGGGAGTAATGATGAGCAGTTCTTC
>TRBD1|TRBV2|TRBJ2-5|-
CASNRDREETQYF
TGTGCCAGCAACCGGGACAGAGAAGAGACCCAGTACTTC
>-|TRBV7-3|TRBJ2-3|-
CASSPDRDTQYF
TGTGCCAGCAGCCCCGACAGGGATACGCAGTATTTT
>-|TRBV25-1|TRBJ2-2|-
CASSDPAVTNTGELFF
TGTGCCAGCAGTGATCCGGCGGTGACGAACACCGGGGAGCTGTTTTTT
>TRBD1|TRBV2|TRBJ1-6|-
CASSGQGNSPLHF
TGTGCCAGCAGTGGACAGGGTAATTCACCCCTCCACTTT
>TRBD2|TRBV9|TRBJ2-6|-
CASSVEAGGLGANVLTF
TGTGCCAGCAGCGTAGAGGCGGGGGGGCTTGGGGCCAACGTCCTGACTTTC
>TRBD1|TRBV19|TRBJ2-5|-
CASSTLGQGRETQYF
TGTGCCAGTAGTACCCTGGGACAGGGGAGAGAGACCCAGTACTTC
>TRBD1|TRBV5-4|TRBJ2-7|few
CASSRITGDLTYEQYF
TGTGCCAGCAGCCGTATTACAGGGGACCTCACCTACGAGCAGTACTTC
>-|TRBV20-1|TRBJ2-3|-
CSASGLDTQYF
TGCAGTGCTAGTGGCCTGGATACGCAGTATTTT
>-|TRBV11-3|TRBJ2-1|-
CASSFSYGNNEQFF
TGTGCCAGCAGCTTTAGTTACGGGAATAATGAGCAGTTCTTC
>-|TRBV27|TRBJ1-5|-
CASSSRGGGQPQHF
TGTGCCAGCAGTTCACGAGGGGGGGGTCAGCCCCAGCATTTT
>TRBD1|TRBV6-5|TRBJ1-5|-
CASSQGQGANQPQHF
TGTGCCAGCAGTCAAGGACAGGGGGCCAATCAGCCCCAGCATTTT
>-|TRBV18|TRBJ1-1|few
CASSHGGAAAFF
TGTGCCAGCTCACATGGGGGGGCGGCAGCTTTCTTT
>TRBD1|TRBV4-2|TRBJ2-7|-
CASGPGGSYEQYF
TGTGCCAGTGGCCCAGGGGGCTCCTACGAGCAGTACTTC
>-|TRBV4-2|TRBJ2-3|-
CASSQDHSGVGTDTQYF
TGTGCCAGCAGCCAAGATCACTCGGGGGTAGGCACAGATACGCAGTATTTT
>TRBD1|TRBV6-1|TRBJ2-2|-
CASRRGQTGELFF
TGTGCCAGCAGGAGGGGGCAAACCGGGGAGCTGTTTTTT
>-|TRBV7-9|TRBJ2-7|-
CASSLEGGPTQHF
TGTGCCAGCAGCTTAGAGGGAGGTCCAACTCAGCACTTC
>-|TRBV5-4|TRBJ2-1|-
CASSLIQGGNNEQFF
TGTGCCAGCAGCTTGATCCAGGGTGGGAACAATGAGCAGTTCTTC
>-|TRBV9|TRBJ2-7|-
CASSLEGTSQVYEQYF
TGTGCCAGCAGCCTAGAGGGGACTTCACAGGTCTACGAGCAGTACTTC